This T cell receptor beta chain originates from a study of blood T cell repertoires in COVID-19. The CDR3 runs to 16 residues. The germline CDR1 and CDR2 sequences are MDHEN and SYDVKM. The V end was cut by 2 bases, the J end by 4 bases, with 18 bases between. The repertoire was sequenced with immunoSEQ multiplex PCR; TCRdb's copy has only in-frame clones and lacks some. This table has roughly 140,000 clones, over 70% appearing once. This chain connects TRBV28 to TRBJ2-7; D might be TRBD1 (6 bases). The source is a man aged 55 to 69 who had recovered from COVID-19. Source material: PBMCs or T cells enriched from blood (not recorded which). The CDR3 here is CASSLGVGRGSYEQYF. In DNA, the CDR3 is TGTGCCAGCAGTTTAGGGGTCGGCAGGGGATCATACGAGCAGTACTTC.